A selection of T cell receptor beta chains follows, all from one sample in a study of neurological immune-mediated disorders. TCRdb re-derived calls from the 5' RACE reads in MiXCR, one entry per CDR3 protein. This table has about 62,000 distinct CDR3 sequences, less than 4% appearing once. Sequenced material: PBMCs. The receptor source for this set is a woman aged 45-59 years with multiple sclerosis. The CDR3 runs from the conserved cysteine through the conserved F or W. The order of the fields is J gene, clone size, V gene, D gene, CDR3 DNA, CDR3 protein. The D gene is left open where the match is weak. Clone size appears in some rows only: once, few, many, or a class for an expanded clone.

TRBJ2-7 | many | TRBV4-2 | TRBD2 | TGTGCCAGCAGCCAAGATTGGGCTAGCGGGTCCTACGAGCAGTACTTC | CASSQDWASGSYEQYF
TRBJ2-1 | many | TRBV15 | NA | TGTGCCACCAGCAGAGCCCGTCTGGAGAACAATGAGCAGTTCTTC | CATSRARLENNEQFF
TRBJ2-7 | many | TRBV6-5 | NA | TGTGCCAGCAGTGCCGGAGTTTTAAGTTACGAGCAGTACTTC | CASSAGVLSYEQYF
TRBJ1-2 | many | TRBV24-1 | NA | TGTGCCACCAGCCCGGGGACCCCCCCGTATGGCTACACCTTC | CATSPGTPPYGYTF
TRBJ2-1 | few | TRBV19 | TRBD2 | TGTGCCAGTACCCCCAGCGGGAGGGGTGAGCAGTTCTTC | CASTPSGRGEQFF
TRBJ2-1 | few | TRBV5-1 | TRBD2 | TGCGCCAGCAGTCCCGGGACTAGCAATGAGCAGTTCTTC | CASSPGTSNEQFF
TRBJ1-1 | many | TRBV12-3/TRBV12-4 | NA | TGTGCCAGCAGTTTGGGCAGGGCGAACACTGAAGCTTTCTTT | CASSLGRANTEAFF
TRBJ2-2 | many | TRBV4-2 | TRBD2 | TGTGCCAGCAGCCAAGATGGGGCTAGCGGGAGGGTATACACCGGGGAGCTGTTTTTT | CASSQDGASGRVYTGELFF
TRBJ2-1 | many | TRBV20-1 | TRBD2 | TGCAGTGCCGACCCGGGTAGCGGGATTTACAATGAGCAGTTCTTC | CSADPGSGIYNEQFF
TRBJ2-7 | many | TRBV6-5 | TRBD2 | TGTGCCAGCAGTTCGAGCGGGAGGGCCTCCTACGAGCAGTACTTC | CASSSSGRASYEQYF
TRBJ1-6 | many | TRBV14 | NA | TGTGCCAGCAGCCAAGCCCGGGACATACCCATAAATTCACCCCTCCACTTT | CASSQARDIPINSPLHF
TRBJ1-1 | many | TRBV12-3/TRBV12-4 | NA | TGTGCCAGCAGTTTATTAGAGTTGTGGAACACTGAAGCTTTCTTT | CASSLLELWNTEAFF
TRBJ1-5 | NA | TRBV18 | TRBD1 | TGTGCCAGCTCTGAGGGACAGTTGAACAATCAGCCCCAGCATTTT | CASSEGQLNNQPQHF
TRBJ1-2 | NA | TRBV7-2 | TRBD1 | TGTGCCAGCAGCTCTCGGACAGGGCATTTAAACTATGGCTACACCTTC | CASSSRTGHLNYGYTF
TRBJ2-7 | many | TRBV28 | NA | TGTGCCAGCAGTTCTCCCCCACAGGGTTTCGAGCAGTACTTC | CASSSPPQGFEQYF
TRBJ2-2 | NA | TRBV24-1 | TRBD2 | TGTGCCACCAGTGATTCTCCGGGACTAGCAGAGAACACCGGGGAGCTGTTTTTT | CATSDSPGLAENTGELFF
TRBJ1-1 | many | TRBV21-1 | NA | TGTGCCAGCAGCCCACAGGGGGACGAGGTCAACACTGAAGCTTTCTTT | CASSPQGDEVNTEAFF
TRBJ1-5 | NA | TRBV3-1 | TRBD1 | TGTGCCAACAGCCCCGGGACAGGGGCGCAGCCCCAGCATTTT | CANSPGTGAQPQHF
TRBJ2-3 | many | TRBV20-1 | NA | TGCAGTGCTATAAAGGGGTCCAGGGTGGCCGATACGCAGTATTTT | CSAIKGSRVADTQYF
TRBJ2-1 | few | TRBV5-1 | TRBD2 | TGCGCCAGCAGCTTGGCCTTGGGGTCCAGGGACTTGATTGGCGGGAGAGGCGATGAGCAGTTCTTC | CASSLALGSRDLIGGRGDEQFF
TRBJ2-3 | many | TRBV20-1 | NA | TGCAGTGCTAGAGCCTTGGGGGATACGCAGTATTTT | CSARALGDTQYF
TRBJ1-6 | NA | TRBV20-1 | NA | TGCAGTGCTAGTAGAGACAGCAGTAATTCACCCCTCCACTTT | CSASRDSSNSPLHF
TRBJ2-5 | many | TRBV20-1 | TRBD2 | TGCAGTGCTAGAACTAGCGGGCAAGAGACCCAGTACTTC | CSARTSGQETQYF
TRBJ2-3 | many | TRBV20-1 | NA | TGCAGTGCTACCGACAGTGGCCTCACAGATACGCAGTATTTT | CSATDSGLTDTQYF
TRBJ2-7 | many | TRBV7-2 | TRBD1 | TGTGCCAGCAGCGGACCGGACAGGGGGGTCTACGAGCAGTACTTC | CASSGPDRGVYEQYF
TRBJ2-1 | many | TRBV18 | TRBD1 | TGTGCCAGCTCAGACTACAGGGGCCGGGAGCAGTTCTTC | CASSDYRGREQFF
TRBJ2-7 | many | TRBV9 | TRBD2 | TGTGCCAGCAGCGCGGGACTAGCGGACTACGAGCAGTACTTC | CASSAGLADYEQYF
TRBJ2-7 | many | TRBV12-3/TRBV12-4 | NA | TGTGCCAGCAAAGACCGCTCCTACGAGCAGTACTTC | CASKDRSYEQYF
TRBJ1-5 | many | TRBV15 | NA | TGTGCCACCAGCAGAGTGGACCGAGGAGATCAGCCCCAGAATTTT | CATSRVDRGDQPQNF
TRBJ2-7 | many | TRBV7-2 | NA | TGTGCCAGCAGCTTAGGGGTCGTCGAGCAGTACTTC | CASSLGVVEQYF
TRBJ1-6 | few | TRBV4-3 | TRBD1 | TGCGCCAGCAGCCAACGGATTGCCGGGACAGGACCTAATTCACCCCTCAACTTT | CASSQRIAGTGPNSPLNF
TRBJ2-3 | few | TRBV5-1 | NA | TGCGCCAGCAGCCGAGATTCAGGGCCCGATACGCAGTATTTT | CASSRDSGPDTQYF
TRBJ1-1 | many | TRBV5-1 | NA | TGCGCCAGCAGCTTGGAGGTGGGGAACACTGAAGCTTTCTTT | CASSLEVGNTEAFF
TRBJ1-1 | few | TRBV7-2 | NA | TGTGCCAGCACAAGTCCCCGGATGGGTGAAGCTTTCTTT | CASTSPRMGEAFF
TRBJ2-3 | many | TRBV24-1 | TRBD2 | TGTGCCACCAGGACTAGCGGGAGCCCAGATACGCAGTATTTT | CATRTSGSPDTQYF
TRBJ1-3 | many | TRBV29-1 | TRBD1 | TGCAGCGTTGGTGGGACAGCCTCTGGAAACACCATATATTTT | CSVGGTASGNTIYF
TRBJ1-6 | many | TRBV12-3/TRBV12-4 | TRBD1 | TGTGCCAGCAGTTACAGGGGGAATAATTCACCCCTCCACTTT | CASSYRGNNSPLHF
TRBJ1-3 | many | TRBV7-2 | NA | TGTGCCAGCAGCTTAGAGGTTAACTCTGGAAACACCATATATTTT | CASSLEVNSGNTIYF
TRBJ2-5 | many | TRBV20-1 | NA | TGCAGTGCTAGAGACGGGACACCACAAGAGACCCAGTACTTC | CSARDGTPQETQYF